Listed here is a single T cell receptor (beta chain). The antigen is not known. V lost 4 bases and J lost 3, with 10 bases in between. This CDR3 region has 14 residues. The germline V gene has CDR1 MGHRA and CDR2 YSYEKL. The table came from immunoSEQ multiplex PCR; TCRdb's copy has only in-frame clones and leaves some out. The sample gives tens of thousands of clones, 85% to 90% of which show up once; over 1.5% is in the top ten. This specimen belongs to a study of T cells in localized non-small cell lung cancer. The study's findings and limits: Longer survival (overall) was linked to higher T cell density in blood. For the top 100 tumor clones, a median approximately 61 also appeared in adjacent lung. Tumor samples were not multi-region, leaving intratumor heterogeneity unexcluded. Compared with tumor, uninvolved adjacent lung displayed greater T cell clonality, ranking highest overall.

The receptor's source is a woman aged 40 to 75 with stage I lung adenocarcinoma. The sample in question was peripheral blood, obtained before any cancer treatment. This chain uses TRBV4-1 with TRBJ1-5; D possibly corresponds to TRBD1 (6 bases). CDR3 sequence: CASSLAGDNQPQHF. The CDR3 DNA follows: TGCGCCAGCAGCCTAGCAGGGGACAATCAGCCCCAGCATTTT.